Listed here is a single TCR beta chain. Germline CDR1 LGHDT, CDR2 YNNKEL (reference sequence). The CDR3 is 14 residues long. V lost 4 bases, J lost 4 bases, and 13 bases lay in between. This sample stems from a study of regulatory T cells in long-lasting Graves disease. The TCR beta library used iRepertoire HTBI primers with Arm-PCR amplification of CDR3. Original processing methods: Identification of gene segments yielded approximately 62 TRBV and about 14 TRBJ across samples. TCRdb itself ran the multiplex PCR reads through MiXCR, one entry per CDR3 protein. The V and J calls and clone size come from TCRdb's table, not from the authors' own analysis. The sample includes around 460,000 distinct CDR3 sequences, roughly 21% of them seen just once. Time point specified: persistent/refractory GD, antithyroid drugs over 5 years with positive TRAb. Preparation of the TCR library used RNA extracted from PBMCs.

Specimen: peripheral blood mononuclear cells (PBMCs), collected when the disease was refractory, from a patient treated with antithyroid drugs. V usage is TRBV3-1 and J usage is TRBJ1-1; no firm D call. The source of this sequence is a female donor with Graves disease. This chain's CDR3 is CASSRDGSGTEAFF. CDR3 in DNA: TGTGCCAGCAGCCGCGACGGGAGCGGCACTGAAGCTTTCTTT.